This T cell receptor (beta chain) derives from a study of resident and recirculating memory T cells in vitiligo. Background on the study: Samples were epidermis from two lesional and two nonlesional sites, plus PBMCs.

Study observations and caveats: No single dominant TCR clone appeared; lesion clonality varied. Sequences differed between biopsy sites and patients, suggesting private specificity.

Note on this clone: Its antigen is as yet unknown.

Patients who had received treatment within the previous three months were excluded. V dropped 6 bases and J dropped 2; count of bases not matched to a gene: 6. CDR1 is MNHEY and CDR2 is SMNVEV in the germline V gene (reference sequence). The CDR3 sequence is 15 residues long. This table comes from immunoSEQ multiplex PCR, and its TCRdb copy is limited to in-frame clones, with some not included. The sample yields 40,000 to 50,000 clones, around nine tenths seen once. V usage is TRBV27 and J usage is TRBJ2-2, with TRBD2 matching over 7 bases. The sequence came from a male donor with vitiligo. The specimen sequenced was blood. DNA of the CDR3: TGTGCCAGCAGGACCTGGGGGGGAAACACCGGGGAGCTGTTTTTT. As protein: CASRTWGGNTGELFF.